This TCR beta chain was recovered during a study of beta chain features in type 1 diabetes. The wider study: The study examined around 98,000,000 sorted cells across all samples.

Study results and limitations: Overrepresentation of cells with high TCR expression could result from cDNA sequencing. For patients, the naive, central memory and Treg TCRB repertoires appeared more alike than for healthy donors. Although PCR might favor shorter templates, it would do so equally in patients and controls.

A remark on this clone: Its cognate antigen is unknown.

Germline assignment: CDR1 MGHDK and CDR2 SYGVNS. V was cut by 2 bases and J by 6 bases, with 16 bases left in between. CDR3 length: 15 amino acids. Isolated RNA was reverse transcribed in full, so expressed TCRB transcripts were sequenced. Profiling relied on immunoSEQ multiplex PCR, and the TCRdb table lists in-frame clones only, not all of them. The sample records 200,000 to 250,000 clones, around 68% being singletons. This clonotype was obtained from a man aged 25-45 years in good health. Material for sequencing was naive CD4+ T cells from blood. The chain recombines TRBV25-1 with TRBJ1-2, with D maybe TRBD1 (5 bases). The CDR3 sequence: CASSEPGRGTDGYTF. CDR3 nucleotide sequence: TGTGCCAGCAGTGAACCGGGACGGGGTACAGATGGCTACACCTTC.